Described below is a single T cell receptor (beta chain) sequence and its context. As yet, its antigen is unknown. Time point of the sample: inflamed ileum from the surgical specimen. The entry originates in a study of T cell repertoires in ileal Crohn's disease. The overall study: Roughly 40% were active smokers at surgery; median disease duration was roughly eight years. About half of patients got postoperative therapy: about ten thiopurines, fewer than 20 anti-TNF. From the surgical specimen's inflamed ileum, biopsies were taken as M0. General study points: Mucosal expansions were suggested to be mainly CD8 T cells.

Germline trimming cut 2 bases from V and 6 bases from J; bases unmatched to any gene: 11. This CDR3 is built from 16 residues. The V gene's germline CDR1 is LNHDA and CDR2 SQIVND (reference sequence). The data were produced by immunoSEQ multiplex PCR, yet TCRdb's version contains in-frame clones alone and is incomplete. The sample carries about 14,000 clones, under 80% recorded once. This clonotype was sampled from an adult with Crohn's disease. V and J are TRBV19 and TRBJ2-7; 9 bases match TRBD2. Sequences were obtained from ileal tissue. The CDR3 region has the DNA TGTGCCAGTAGTATAACGGCTAGCGGGGACCCCTTCGAGCAGTACTTC. Translated: CASSITASGDPFEQYF.